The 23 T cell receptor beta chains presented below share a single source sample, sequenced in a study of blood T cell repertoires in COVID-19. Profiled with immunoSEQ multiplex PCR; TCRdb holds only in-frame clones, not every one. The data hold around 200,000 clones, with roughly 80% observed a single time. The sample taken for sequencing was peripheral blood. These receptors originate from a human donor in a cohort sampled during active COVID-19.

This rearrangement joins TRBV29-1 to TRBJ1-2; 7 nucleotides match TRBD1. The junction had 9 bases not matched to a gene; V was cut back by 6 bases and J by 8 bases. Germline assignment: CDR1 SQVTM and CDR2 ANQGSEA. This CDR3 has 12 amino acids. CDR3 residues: CSVEGANRGYTF. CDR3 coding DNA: TGCAGCGTCGAGGGGGCGAATCGCGGCTACACCTTC.

The CDR3 coding sequence is TGTGCCAGCAGTTTAAATGGACAGGGATTGGGCTACACCTTC. This translates into CASSLNGQGLGYTF. The chain couples TRBV27 to TRBJ1-2, with 8 bases fitting TRBD1. J lost 8 bases, V lost 2 bases, and 7 bases had no gene match. Germline V gives CDR1 MNHEY, CDR2 SMNVEV (reference sequence). The CDR3 is 14 amino acids.

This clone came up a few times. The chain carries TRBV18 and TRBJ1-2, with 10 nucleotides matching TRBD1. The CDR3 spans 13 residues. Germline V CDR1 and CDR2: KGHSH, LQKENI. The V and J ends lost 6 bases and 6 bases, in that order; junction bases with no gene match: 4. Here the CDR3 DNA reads TGTGCCAGCTCTGGGACAGGGGACGATGGCTACACCTTC. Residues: CASSGTGDDGYTF.

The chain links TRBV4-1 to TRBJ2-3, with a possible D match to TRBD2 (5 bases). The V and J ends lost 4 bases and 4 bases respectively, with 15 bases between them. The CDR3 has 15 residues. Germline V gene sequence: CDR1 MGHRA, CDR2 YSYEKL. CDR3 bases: TGCGCCAGCAGCCTTTCGAGGGCGTCGGCAGATACGCAGTATTTT. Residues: CASSLSRASADTQYF.

The CDR3 nucleotides are TGTGCCAGCATCGCGGAGGGTAGCCCTGAAGCTTTCTTT. Its translation is CASIAEGSPEAFF. The chain carries TRBV7-9 and TRBJ1-1; D uncertain. The V gene's germline CDR1 is SEHNR and CDR2 FQNEAQ (reference sequence). The V end was cut by 7 bases, the J end by 6 bases, with 15 bases between. The CDR3 contains 13 residues. The variable domain in full, completed from reference TRBV7-9 and TRBJ1-1, reads DTGVSQNPRHKITKRGQNVTFRCDPISEHNRLYWYRQTLGQGPEFLTYFQNEAQLEKSRLLSDRFSAERPKGSFSTLEIQRTEQGDSAMYLCASIAEGSPEAFFGQGTRLTVV.

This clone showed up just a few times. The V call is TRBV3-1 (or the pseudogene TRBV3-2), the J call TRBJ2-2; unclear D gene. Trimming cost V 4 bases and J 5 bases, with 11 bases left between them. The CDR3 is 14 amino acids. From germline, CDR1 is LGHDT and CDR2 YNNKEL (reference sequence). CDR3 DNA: TGTGCCAGCAGCCCGCCGCCGAGGACCGGGGAGCTGTTTTTT. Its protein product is CASSPPPRTGELFF.

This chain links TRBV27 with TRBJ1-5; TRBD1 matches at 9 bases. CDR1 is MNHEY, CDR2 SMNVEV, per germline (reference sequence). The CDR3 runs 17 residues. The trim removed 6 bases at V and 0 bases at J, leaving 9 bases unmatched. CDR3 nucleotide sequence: TGTGCCAGCAGCCCCGACAGGGGGGAGAATAGCAATCAGCCCCAGCATTTT. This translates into CASSPDRGENSNQPQHF.

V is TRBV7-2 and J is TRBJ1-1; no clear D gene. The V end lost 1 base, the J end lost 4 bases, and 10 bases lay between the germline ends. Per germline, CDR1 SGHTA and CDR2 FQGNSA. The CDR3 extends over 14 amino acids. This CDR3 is CASSLVRLVTEAFF. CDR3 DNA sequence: TGTGCCAGCAGCTTAGTCAGGTTAGTCACTGAAGCTTTCTTT.

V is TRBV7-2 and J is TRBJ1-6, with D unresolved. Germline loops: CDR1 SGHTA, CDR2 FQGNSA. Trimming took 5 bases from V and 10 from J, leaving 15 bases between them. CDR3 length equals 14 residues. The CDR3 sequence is CASSLVPGGSPLHF. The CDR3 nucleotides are TGTGCCAGCAGCCTCGTGCCGGGAGGATCACCCCTCCACTTT.

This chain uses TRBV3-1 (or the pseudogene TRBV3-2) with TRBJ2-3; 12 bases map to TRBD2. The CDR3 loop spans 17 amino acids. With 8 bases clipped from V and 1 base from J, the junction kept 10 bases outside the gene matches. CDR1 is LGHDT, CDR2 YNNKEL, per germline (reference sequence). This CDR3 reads CASGFSSGGAGTDTQYF. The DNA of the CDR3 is TGTGCCAGCGGATTCTCTAGCGGGGGGGCCGGCACAGATACGCAGTATTTT.

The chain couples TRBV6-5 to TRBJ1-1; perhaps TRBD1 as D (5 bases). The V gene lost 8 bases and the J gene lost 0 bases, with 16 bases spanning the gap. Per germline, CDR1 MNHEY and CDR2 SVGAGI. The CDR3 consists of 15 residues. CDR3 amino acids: CASSKGIGVNTEAFF. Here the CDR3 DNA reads TGTGCCAGCTCAAAAGGGATAGGGGTGAACACTGAAGCTTTCTTT.

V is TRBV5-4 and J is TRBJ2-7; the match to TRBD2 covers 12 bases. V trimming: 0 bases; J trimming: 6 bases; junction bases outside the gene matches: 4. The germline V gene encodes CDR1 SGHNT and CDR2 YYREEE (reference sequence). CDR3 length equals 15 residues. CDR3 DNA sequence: TGTGCCAGCAGCTTGGGACTAGCGGGGGAAACCGAGCAGTACTTC. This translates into CASSLGLAGETEQYF.

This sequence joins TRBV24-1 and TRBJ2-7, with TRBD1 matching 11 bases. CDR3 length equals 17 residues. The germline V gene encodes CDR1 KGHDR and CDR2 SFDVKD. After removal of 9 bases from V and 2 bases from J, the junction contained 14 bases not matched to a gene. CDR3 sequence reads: CATPSDRGPLPTYEQYF. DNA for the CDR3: TGTGCCACCCCCTCGGACAGGGGGCCCTTACCAACCTACGAGCAGTACTTC.

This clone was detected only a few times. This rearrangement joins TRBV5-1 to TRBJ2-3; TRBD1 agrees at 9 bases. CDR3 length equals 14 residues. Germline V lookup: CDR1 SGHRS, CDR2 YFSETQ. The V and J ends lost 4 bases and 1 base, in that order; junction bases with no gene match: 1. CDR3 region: CASSRDRGTDTQYF. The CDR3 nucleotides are TGCGCCAGCAGCCGGGACAGGGGCACAGATACGCAGTATTTT.

The CDR3 coding sequence is TGTGCCAGCAGGAGCGGAGACAAACTGTTTTTT. Translated, it gives CASRSGDKLFF. The rearrangement links TRBV2 to TRBJ1-4; no clear D gene. The CDR3 consists of 11 residues. CDR1 and CDR2 (germline): SNHLY, FYNNEI. Trimming cost V 6 bases and J 11 bases, with 10 bases left between them.

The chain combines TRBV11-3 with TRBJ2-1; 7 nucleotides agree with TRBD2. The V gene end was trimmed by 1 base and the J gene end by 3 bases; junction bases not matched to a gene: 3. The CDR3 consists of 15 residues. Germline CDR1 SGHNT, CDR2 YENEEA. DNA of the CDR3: TGTGCCAGCAGCTTAGGCGGGGGTGTCTACAATGAGCAGTTCTTC. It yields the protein CASSLGGGVYNEQFF.

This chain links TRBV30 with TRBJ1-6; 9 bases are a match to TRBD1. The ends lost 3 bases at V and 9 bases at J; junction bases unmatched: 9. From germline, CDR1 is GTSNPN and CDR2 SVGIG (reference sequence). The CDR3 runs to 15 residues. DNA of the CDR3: TGTGCCTGGAGGGCCCGGACAGGGGCCTTTTCACCCCTCCACTTT. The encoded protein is CAWRARTGAFSPLHF.

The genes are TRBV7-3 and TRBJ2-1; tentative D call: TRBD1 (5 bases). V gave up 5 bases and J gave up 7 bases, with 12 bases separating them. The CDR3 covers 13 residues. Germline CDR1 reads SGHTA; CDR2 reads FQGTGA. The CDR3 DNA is TGTGCCAGCAGCCTTTCGACAGCAAATGAGCAGTTCTTC. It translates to CASSLSTANEQFF.

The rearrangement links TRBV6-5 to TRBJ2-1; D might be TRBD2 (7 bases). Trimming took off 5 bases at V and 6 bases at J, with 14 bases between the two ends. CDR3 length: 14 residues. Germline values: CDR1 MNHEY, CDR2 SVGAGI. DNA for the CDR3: TGTGCCAGCAGTCGCCAAGGGGGGGCCAATGAGCAGTTCTTC. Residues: CASSRQGGANEQFF.

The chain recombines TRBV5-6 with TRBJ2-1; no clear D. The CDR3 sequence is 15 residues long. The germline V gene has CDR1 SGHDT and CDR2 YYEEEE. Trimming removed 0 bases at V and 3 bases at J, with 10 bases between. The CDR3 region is CASSLENLNYNEQFF. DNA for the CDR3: TGTGCCAGCAGCTTGGAGAACTTAAACTACAATGAGCAGTTCTTC.

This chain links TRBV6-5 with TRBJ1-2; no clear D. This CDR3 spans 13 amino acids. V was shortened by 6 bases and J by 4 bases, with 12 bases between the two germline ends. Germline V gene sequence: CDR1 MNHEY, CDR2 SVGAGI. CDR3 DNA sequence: TGTGCCAGCAGCTCCGGGGAGACCTATGGCTACACCTTC. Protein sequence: CASSSGETYGYTF.

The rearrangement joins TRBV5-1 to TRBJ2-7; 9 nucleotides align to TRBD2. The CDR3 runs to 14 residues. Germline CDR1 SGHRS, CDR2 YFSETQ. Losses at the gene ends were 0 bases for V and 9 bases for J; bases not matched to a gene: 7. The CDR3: CASSLVGSGGLQYF. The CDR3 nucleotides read TGCGCCAGCAGCTTGGTTGGTAGCGGGGGCCTGCAGTACTTC.

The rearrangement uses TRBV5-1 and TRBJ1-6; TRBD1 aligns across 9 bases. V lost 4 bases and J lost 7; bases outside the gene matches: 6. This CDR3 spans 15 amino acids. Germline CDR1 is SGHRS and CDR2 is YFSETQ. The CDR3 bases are TGCGCCAGCAGCCAGACAACAGGGGGCAATTCACCCCTCCACTTT. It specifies CASSQTTGGNSPLHF.